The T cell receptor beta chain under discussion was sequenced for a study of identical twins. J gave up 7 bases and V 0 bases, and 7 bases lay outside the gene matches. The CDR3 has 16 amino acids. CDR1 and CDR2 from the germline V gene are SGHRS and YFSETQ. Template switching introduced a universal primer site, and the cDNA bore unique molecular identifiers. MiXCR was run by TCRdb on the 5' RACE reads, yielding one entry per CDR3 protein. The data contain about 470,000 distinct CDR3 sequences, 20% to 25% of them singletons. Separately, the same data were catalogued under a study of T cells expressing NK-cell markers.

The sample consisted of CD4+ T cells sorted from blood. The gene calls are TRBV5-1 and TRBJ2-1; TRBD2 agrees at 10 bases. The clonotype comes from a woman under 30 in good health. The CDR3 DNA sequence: TGCGCCAGCAGCTTGGTTAGCGGGGGGCTGGGGAATGAGCAGTTCTTC. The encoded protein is CASSLVSGGLGNEQFF.